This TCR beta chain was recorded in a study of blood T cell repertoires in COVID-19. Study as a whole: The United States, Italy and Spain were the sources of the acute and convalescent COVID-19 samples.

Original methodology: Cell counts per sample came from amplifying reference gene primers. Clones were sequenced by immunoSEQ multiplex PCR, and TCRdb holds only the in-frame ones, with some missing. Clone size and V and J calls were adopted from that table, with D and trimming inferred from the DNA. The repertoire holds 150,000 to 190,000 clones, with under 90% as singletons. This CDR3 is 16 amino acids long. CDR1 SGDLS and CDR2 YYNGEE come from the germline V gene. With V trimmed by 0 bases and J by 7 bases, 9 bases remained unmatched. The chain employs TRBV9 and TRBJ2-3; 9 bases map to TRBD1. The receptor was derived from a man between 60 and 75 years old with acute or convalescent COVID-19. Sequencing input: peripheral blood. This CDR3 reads CASSVESGTGLHTQYF. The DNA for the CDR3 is TGTGCCAGCAGCGTAGAGTCCGGGACAGGGCTTCATACGCAGTATTTT.